A single T cell receptor (beta chain) is shown here with its context. Its antigen is currently not known. Base qualities are not at hand, and no much larger clone is one base apart. One collaborating source in Seattle enrolled patients during active infection and followed them longitudinally through the course of disease. Each collaborating institution followed its own protocols to collect whole blood in K2EDTA tubes. For TCRbeta analysis, collaborators shipped samples in one of three forms: frozen whole blood, isolated PBMCs, or DNA extracted from either of those sample types. Trimmed from V: 8 bases; trimmed from J: 7 bases; junction bases lacking a gene match: 11. The germline V gene encodes CDR1 MGHDK and CDR2 SYGVNS. Measured from the cysteine to the phenylalanine, the CDR3 is 15 residues long. The DNA shown is the 45-base CDR3, in frame from base 1. The data were obtained in a study of blood T cell repertoires in COVID-19 (dated by TCRdb to about 2020). Regarding the study in general: Samples covering the acute and convalescent phases of COVID-19 were provided by collaborators in the United States, Italy and Spain. The prospective study material was composed of cDNA or gDNA derived from T cells, B-cell-depleted T cells, or PBMCs. Nearly every sample came with metadata listing a de-identified subject ID, COVID-19 status, age in years and sex. Where available, HLA class I and class II types were obtained from metadata supplied by the sample provider rather than from assay-based typing. The repertoires were released in a freely available public database intended as a resource for research on the immune response to SARS-CoV-2. Samples came from the ongoing ImmuneRACE study (first 160 participants) plus 1,254 subjects from 6 global collaborators. Deeply sampled blood TCRbeta repertoires from subjects exposed to, actively infected with, or recovered from COVID-19 were included in the dataset. Broad study findings and their caveats: The quantity of clinical and demographic metadata differed by source and by participant and was supplied without curation.

TCRbeta CDR3 regions were amplified from genomic DNA using the immunoSEQ Assay, a bias-controlled multiplex PCR. Turning to the authors' computational methods: Within the assay, amplification of reference gene primers was used to estimate how many nucleated cells each sample contained. To quantify the absolute abundance of each unique TCRbeta CDR3 rearrangement, sequence reads were collapsed and filtered. For each sample, productive Simpson clonality was calculated by taking the square root of Simpson's diversity index across productive rearrangements. The immuneACCESS repertoire file appears here via TCRdb, limited to in-frame rearrangements. These files lack a portion of the clones; in checked studies, under half of the deficit traces to unresolved V genes, and the cause of the others is not known. The V and J calls and the clone size are those of that table, but D and trimming were determined from the DNA. In this sample the table shows 70,000 to 90,000 clones, approximately 86% of which occur a single time. 5.5% to 7.5% of the sample is held by the ten biggest clonotypes.

The clonotype comes from a man older than 75 with COVID-19, enrolled during active disease. The sequenced sample was peripheral blood. Recombination linked TRBV25-1 to TRBJ1-6; 7 central bases correspond to TRBD1. At the DNA level, the sequence is TGTGCCAGCCAGTATGGGACAGCGAGGAATTCACCCCTCCACTTT. This is translated as CASQYGTARNSPLHF.